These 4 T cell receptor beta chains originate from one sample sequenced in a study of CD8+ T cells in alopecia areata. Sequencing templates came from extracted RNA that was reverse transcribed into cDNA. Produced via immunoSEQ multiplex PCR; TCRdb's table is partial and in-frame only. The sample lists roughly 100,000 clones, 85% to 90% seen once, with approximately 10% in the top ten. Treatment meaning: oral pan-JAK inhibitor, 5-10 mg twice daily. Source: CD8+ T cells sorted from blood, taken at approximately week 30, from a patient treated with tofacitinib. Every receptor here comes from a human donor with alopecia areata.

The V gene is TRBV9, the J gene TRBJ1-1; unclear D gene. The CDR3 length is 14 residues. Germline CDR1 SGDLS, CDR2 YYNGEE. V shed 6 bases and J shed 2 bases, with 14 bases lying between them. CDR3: CASNPDLLNTEAFF. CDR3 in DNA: TGTGCCAGCAACCCGGACCTTTTAAACACTGAAGCTTTCTTT.

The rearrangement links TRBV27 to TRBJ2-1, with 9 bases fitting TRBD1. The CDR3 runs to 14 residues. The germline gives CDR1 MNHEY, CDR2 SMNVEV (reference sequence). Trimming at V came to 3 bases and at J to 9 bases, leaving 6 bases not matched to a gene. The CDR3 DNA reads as TGTGCCAGCAGTTTGGGTACAGGGGGCGGTGAGCAGTTCTTC. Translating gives CASSLGTGGGEQFF.

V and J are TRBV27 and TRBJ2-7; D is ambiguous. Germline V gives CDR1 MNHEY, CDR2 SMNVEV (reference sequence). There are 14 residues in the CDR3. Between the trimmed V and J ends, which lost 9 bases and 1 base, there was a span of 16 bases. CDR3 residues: CASRPEDPSYEQYF. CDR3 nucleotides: TGTGCCAGTCGACCAGAGGACCCATCCTACGAGCAGTACTTC.

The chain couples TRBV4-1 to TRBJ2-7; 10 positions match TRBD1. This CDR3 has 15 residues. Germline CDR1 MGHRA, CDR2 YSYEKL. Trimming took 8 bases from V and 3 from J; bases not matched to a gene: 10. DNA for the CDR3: TGCGCCAGCCAAGTAAAGACAGGGGGCGACTACGAGCAGTACTTC. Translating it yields CASQVKTGGDYEQYF.